This TCR beta chain originates from a study of blood T cells in healthy people across ages. A sample-barcoded 5' primer and a J-beta primer mix were used in a second PCR of roughly 7 to 11 cycles. TCRdb re-analysed the 5' RACE reads in MiXCR, keeping a single row per CDR3 protein. The table has some 1.5 million distinct CDR3 sequences, approximately 42% seen once. In terms of origin and age, donors were healthy Caucasian individuals from Russia aged about 6 to 100. This CDR3 is built from 17 residues. V trimming: 4 bases; J trimming: 2 bases; junction bases outside the gene matches: 6. Germline assignment: CDR1 MNHNS and CDR2 SASEGT.

This chain joins TRBV6-1 and TRBJ2-3; TRBD2 aligns across 13 bases. Input material: blood. This clonotype was obtained from a woman between 18 and 30 years old in good health. The CDR3 protein is CASSARTSGGHTDTQYF. DNA for the CDR3: TGTGCCAGCAGTGCTCGGACTAGCGGGGGTCACACAGATACGCAGTATTTT.